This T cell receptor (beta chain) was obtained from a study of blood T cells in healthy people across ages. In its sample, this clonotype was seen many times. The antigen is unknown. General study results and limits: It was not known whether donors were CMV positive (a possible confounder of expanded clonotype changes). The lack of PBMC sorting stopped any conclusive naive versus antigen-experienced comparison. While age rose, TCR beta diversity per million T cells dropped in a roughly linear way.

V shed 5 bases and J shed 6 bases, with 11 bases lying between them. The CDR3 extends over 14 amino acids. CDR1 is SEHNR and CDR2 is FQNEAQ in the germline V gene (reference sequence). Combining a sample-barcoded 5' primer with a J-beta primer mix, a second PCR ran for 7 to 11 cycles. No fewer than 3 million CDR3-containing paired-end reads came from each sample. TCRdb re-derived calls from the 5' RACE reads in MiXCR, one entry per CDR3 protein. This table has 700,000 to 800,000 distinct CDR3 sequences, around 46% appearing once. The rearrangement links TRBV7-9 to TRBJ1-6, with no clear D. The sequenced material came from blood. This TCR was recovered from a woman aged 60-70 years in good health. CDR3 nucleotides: TGTGCCAGCAGCCTTTGGAGGGCTAATTCACCCCTCCACTTT. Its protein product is CASSLWRANSPLHF.